The clone carrying this T cell receptor beta chain was picked up many times. Trimming at V came to 6 bases and at J to 0 bases, leaving 2 bases not matched to a gene. The CDR3 is 14 amino acids. The germline gives CDR1 MNHEY, CDR2 SVGEGT. This sample was taken from a study of blood T cells in healthy people across ages. Then a second PCR, running about 6 to 12 cycles, was carried out with a sample-barcoded 5' primer and a J-beta primer mix. TCRdb called the 5' RACE reads again in MiXCR, with one record for every CDR3 protein. The sample gives approximately 580,000 distinct CDR3 sequences, approximately 25% of which show up once; under 9% is in the top ten. Another study also made use of these data, one on T cells of mothers and their children.

The receptor was derived from a boy under 18 in good health. The sequencing input was blood. The rearrangement links TRBV6-2 or TRBV6-3 to TRBJ2-1, with 7 bases identical to TRBD2. The CDR3 coding sequence is TGTGCCAGCAGCGGCGGGAGCTCCTACAATGAGCAGTTCTTC. Its translation is CASSGGSSYNEQFF.